A selection of T cell receptor beta chains follows, all from one sample in a study of cytomegalovirus exposure and HLA in healthy donors. Assay: immunoSEQ multiplex PCR; the TCRdb copy retains only in-frame clones and omits some. The sample has some 170,000 clones, roughly 79% seen once; the top ten hold over 4.5%. The sample was PBMCs. The source is a young woman in good health and CMV-seropositive. CDR3s include the opening cysteine and the closing phenylalanine or tryptophan. D genes are given only for firm matches. A clone size is listed for some rows: how often the clone was seen (once, few, many), or a class if it is expanded.

TRBD2	NA	TRBV19	TRBJ2-3	CASSPRASGLSTDTQYF	TGTGCCAGTAGTCCTCGGGCTAGCGGGCTCTCCACAGATACGCAGTATTTT
TRBD1	NA	TRBV6-1	TRBJ1-2	CASEGQENYGYTF	TGTGCCAGCGAGGGACAGGAGAACTATGGCTACACCTTC
TRBD2	few	TRBV7-6	TRBJ2-1	CASSRTSGYSYNEQFF	TGTGCCAGCAGCCGGACTAGCGGCTATTCCTACAATGAGCAGTTCTTC
NA	NA	TRBV7-9	TRBJ2-7	CASSSGGTEQYF	TGTGCCAGCAGCTCCGGGGGAACCGAGCAGTACTTC
TRBD2	NA	TRBV14	TRBJ2-3	CASSQRGGPTDTQYF	TGTGCCAGCAGCCAACGGGGGGGCCCCACAGATACGCAGTATTTT
NA	NA	TRBV25-1	TRBJ2-7	CASSELKKRYEQYF	TGTGCCAGCAGTGAATTAAAGAAGAGGTACGAGCAGTACTTC
NA	NA	TRBV2	TRBJ1-5	CASSEPGQPQHF	TGTGCCAGCAGTGAACCGGGGCAGCCCCAGCATTTT
TRBD2	NA	TRBV28	TRBJ2-7	CASSLLTSGGSYEQYF	TGTGCCAGCAGTCTCTTGACTAGCGGGGGTTCCTACGAGCAGTACTTC
TRBD1	NA	TRBV4-3	TRBJ1-1	CASSQGDRGRNTEAFF	TGCGCCAGCAGCCAGGGAGACAGGGGACGGAACACTGAAGCTTTCTTT
TRBD1	NA	TRBV2	TRBJ1-5	CASTNPVKETGSSNQPQHF	TGTGCCAGCACCAACCCCGTCAAGGAGACAGGGTCTAGCAATCAGCCCCAGCATTTT
NA	NA	TRBV11-2	TRBJ1-6	CASSLARPSLSVSPLHF	TGTGCCAGCAGCTTAGCCCGTCCCTCCCTATCTGTTTCACCCCTCCACTTT
TRBD1	NA	TRBV5-4	TRBJ1-2	CASSSEPGQMTLGYTF	TGTGCCAGCAGCTCGGAACCGGGACAGATGACTCTCGGCTACACCTTC
TRBD2	few	TRBV6-6	TRBJ2-7	CASVSGISYEQYF	TGTGCCAGCGTTAGCGGGATCTCCTACGAGCAGTACTTC
TRBD1	NA	TRBV7-8	TRBJ1-2	CASSQGQGEGYTF	TGTGCCAGCAGCCAGGGACAGGGGGAGGGCTACACCTTC
TRBD2	once	TRBV19	TRBJ2-3	CASRRTSGNADTQYF	TGTGCCAGTAGGAGGACTAGCGGTAATGCAGATACGCAGTATTTT
NA	NA	TRBV2	TRBJ1-2	CTSRENYGYTF	TGTACCAGCAGGGAGAACTATGGCTACACCTTC
NA	NA	TRBV2	TRBJ2-7	CASSEGGRGSYEQYF	TGTGCCAGCAGTGAAGGGGGAAGGGGCTCCTACGAGCAGTACTTC
NA	few	TRBV30	TRBJ2-6	CAWRQGPGANVLTF	TGTGCCTGGAGGCAGGGTCCTGGGGCCAACGTCCTGACTTTC
NA	once	TRBV27	TRBJ1-1	CASSPRGGTEAFF	TGTGCCAGCAGCCCTCGGGGGGGCACTGAAGCTTTCTTT
NA	few	TRBV5-1	TRBJ2-5	CASTDSQETQYF	TGCGCCAGCACCGACAGCCAAGAGACCCAGTACTTC
TRBD2	NA	TRBV7-6	TRBJ2-5	CASSNELAGEETQYF	TGTGCCAGCAGCAATGAACTAGCGGGGGAAGAGACCCAGTACTTC
NA	NA	TRBV5-1	TRBJ2-3	CASSSEGLAPDTQYF	TGCGCCAGCAGCTCGGAGGGACTGGCACCAGATACGCAGTATTTT
TRBD1	few	TRBV2	TRBJ2-2	CASGVTGEGELFF	TGTGCCAGCGGAGTAACAGGGGAAGGGGAGCTGTTTTTT
NA	NA	TRBV19	TRBJ1-6	CASSTVQQGSSPLHF	TGTGCCAGTAGTACAGTTCAACAGGGAAGTTCACCCCTCCACTTT
NA	NA	TRBV28	TRBJ1-1	CASSFVRGGADTEAFF	TGTGCCAGCAGTTTCGTACGGGGGGGCGCGGACACTGAAGCTTTCTTT
NA	once	TRBV6-1	TRBJ1-2	CASSDYREGYGYTF	TGTGCCAGCAGTGATTACAGGGAGGGCTATGGCTACACCTTC
NA	NA	TRBV9	TRBJ2-2	CASSVGARNTGELFF	TGTGCCAGCAGCGTGGGGGCGCGGAACACCGGGGAGCTGTTTTTT
NA	NA	TRBV7-9	TRBJ1-2	CASSLATAGPNGYTF	TGTGCCAGCAGCTTAGCGACGGCAGGGCCAAATGGCTACACCTTC
NA	NA	TRBV6-1	TRBJ1-5	CASSELVLGGAEGQPQHF	TGTGCCAGCAGTGAATTGGTCTTAGGAGGGGCGGAAGGTCAGCCCCAGCATTTT
NA	NA	TRBV5-3	TRBJ2-2	CARSLGTANTGELFF	TGTGCCAGAAGCTTGGGGACAGCGAACACCGGGGAGCTGTTTTTT
NA	NA	TRBV7-2	TRBJ2-7	CASSTYLAYEQYF	TGTGCCAGCAGCACCTATCTAGCATACGAGCAGTACTTC
NA	NA	TRBV27	TRBJ2-7	CASTYSYEQYF	TGTGCCAGCACCTACTCCTACGAGCAGTACTTC
NA	NA	TRBV7-6	TRBJ2-3	CASSPRGDTQYF	TGTGCCAGCAGCCCACGGGGAGATACGCAGTATTTT
TRBD2	NA	TRBV9	TRBJ2-5	CASSVGLLAGQETQYF	TGTGCCAGCAGCGTAGGTCTTCTAGCGGGGCAAGAGACCCAGTACTTC
NA	NA	TRBV28	TRBJ2-1	CATLLGPNEQFF	TGTGCCACCCTACTAGGGCCGAATGAGCAGTTCTTC
NA	once	TRBV4-2	TRBJ2-7	CASSQDVGDYEQYF	TGTGCCAGCAGCCAGGATGTAGGGGACTACGAGCAGTACTTC
TRBD1	NA	TRBV2	TRBJ1-1	CASRPRGTVRDTEAFF	TGTGCCAGCAGGCCCAGGGGGACGGTGAGAGACACTGAAGCTTTCTTT
TRBD1	once	TRBV11-2	TRBJ2-3	CASSPGTADTQYF	TGTGCCAGCAGCCCCGGGACAGCAGATACGCAGTATTTT
NA	NA	TRBV6-1	TRBJ1-2	CASNLRAPRGYGYTF	TGTGCCAGCAATCTCCGGGCTCCAAGGGGCTATGGCTACACCTTC
NA	few	TRBV10-1	TRBJ1-1	CASRGDSNTEAFF	TGCGCCAGCAGAGGTGACAGCAACACTGAAGCTTTCTTT
TRBD1	NA	TRBV5-1	TRBJ1-1	CASSLNQGGTEAFF	TGCGCCAGCAGCTTAAATCAGGGGGGCACTGAAGCTTTCTTT
NA	NA	TRBV18	TRBJ1-5	CASSRDRYNQPQHF	TGTGCCAGCTCCAGAGACAGGTACAATCAGCCCCAGCATTTT
TRBD2	once	TRBV6-5	TRBJ2-7	CASSSPPGLALYEQYF	TGTGCCAGCAGTTCCCCGCCGGGACTAGCCTTGTACGAGCAGTACTTC
TRBD1	NA	TRBV19	TRBJ1-5	CASSGQGIGSNQPQHF	TGTGCCAGTAGTGGACAGGGAATAGGGAGCAATCAGCCCCAGCATTTT
TRBD1	NA	TRBV6-5	TRBJ1-1	CASRPGQGTPEAFF	TGTGCCAGCAGGCCGGGACAGGGGACACCAGAAGCTTTCTTT
NA	NA	TRBV7-9	TRBJ1-1	CASSLGRGNTEAFF	TGTGCCAGCAGCTTGGGCAGGGGGAACACTGAAGCTTTCTTT
NA	once	TRBV10-3	TRBJ1-1	CASKGDTEAFF	TGTGCCTCAAAGGGAGACACTGAAGCTTTCTTT